This T cell receptor beta chain derives from a study of OX40 agonist ivuxolimab in advanced cancers. In the study overall: The patients received agonistic anti-OX40 (CD134) antibody ivuxolimab.

Study-level findings and limits: People who partly responded at 0.1-3.0 mg/kg had some of the least clonal expansion seen. Averaged across samples, CD8+ T cells carried more expanded clones than CD4+ did.

Trimming cost V 4 bases and J 2 bases; bases outside gene matches: 22. The CDR3 totals 21 residues. Per germline, CDR1 MNHEY and CDR2 SMNVEV (reference sequence). Excluded were patients having autoimmune disease history or systemic immunosuppression. Some clones are missing from TCRdb's copy, which holds only in-frame ones; the method was immunoSEQ multiplex PCR. Among about 20,000 clones listed, roughly 88% were seen once. Comment on this clone: Its antigen is still unknown.

This TCR derives from an adult with an advanced solid tumor such as melanoma, head and neck, liver or kidney cancer. This sample comprised CD4+ or CD8+ T cells sorted from blood, obtained in a trial of the OX40 agonist ivuxolimab. This rearrangement joins TRBV27 to TRBJ2-2, with TRBD2 identical over 7 bases. CDR3 amino acids: CASSYRPWEGYQEINTGELFF. CDR3 bases: TGTGCCAGCAGTTACCGGCCCTGGGAGGGGTATCAGGAGATCAACACCGGGGAGCTGTTTTTT.